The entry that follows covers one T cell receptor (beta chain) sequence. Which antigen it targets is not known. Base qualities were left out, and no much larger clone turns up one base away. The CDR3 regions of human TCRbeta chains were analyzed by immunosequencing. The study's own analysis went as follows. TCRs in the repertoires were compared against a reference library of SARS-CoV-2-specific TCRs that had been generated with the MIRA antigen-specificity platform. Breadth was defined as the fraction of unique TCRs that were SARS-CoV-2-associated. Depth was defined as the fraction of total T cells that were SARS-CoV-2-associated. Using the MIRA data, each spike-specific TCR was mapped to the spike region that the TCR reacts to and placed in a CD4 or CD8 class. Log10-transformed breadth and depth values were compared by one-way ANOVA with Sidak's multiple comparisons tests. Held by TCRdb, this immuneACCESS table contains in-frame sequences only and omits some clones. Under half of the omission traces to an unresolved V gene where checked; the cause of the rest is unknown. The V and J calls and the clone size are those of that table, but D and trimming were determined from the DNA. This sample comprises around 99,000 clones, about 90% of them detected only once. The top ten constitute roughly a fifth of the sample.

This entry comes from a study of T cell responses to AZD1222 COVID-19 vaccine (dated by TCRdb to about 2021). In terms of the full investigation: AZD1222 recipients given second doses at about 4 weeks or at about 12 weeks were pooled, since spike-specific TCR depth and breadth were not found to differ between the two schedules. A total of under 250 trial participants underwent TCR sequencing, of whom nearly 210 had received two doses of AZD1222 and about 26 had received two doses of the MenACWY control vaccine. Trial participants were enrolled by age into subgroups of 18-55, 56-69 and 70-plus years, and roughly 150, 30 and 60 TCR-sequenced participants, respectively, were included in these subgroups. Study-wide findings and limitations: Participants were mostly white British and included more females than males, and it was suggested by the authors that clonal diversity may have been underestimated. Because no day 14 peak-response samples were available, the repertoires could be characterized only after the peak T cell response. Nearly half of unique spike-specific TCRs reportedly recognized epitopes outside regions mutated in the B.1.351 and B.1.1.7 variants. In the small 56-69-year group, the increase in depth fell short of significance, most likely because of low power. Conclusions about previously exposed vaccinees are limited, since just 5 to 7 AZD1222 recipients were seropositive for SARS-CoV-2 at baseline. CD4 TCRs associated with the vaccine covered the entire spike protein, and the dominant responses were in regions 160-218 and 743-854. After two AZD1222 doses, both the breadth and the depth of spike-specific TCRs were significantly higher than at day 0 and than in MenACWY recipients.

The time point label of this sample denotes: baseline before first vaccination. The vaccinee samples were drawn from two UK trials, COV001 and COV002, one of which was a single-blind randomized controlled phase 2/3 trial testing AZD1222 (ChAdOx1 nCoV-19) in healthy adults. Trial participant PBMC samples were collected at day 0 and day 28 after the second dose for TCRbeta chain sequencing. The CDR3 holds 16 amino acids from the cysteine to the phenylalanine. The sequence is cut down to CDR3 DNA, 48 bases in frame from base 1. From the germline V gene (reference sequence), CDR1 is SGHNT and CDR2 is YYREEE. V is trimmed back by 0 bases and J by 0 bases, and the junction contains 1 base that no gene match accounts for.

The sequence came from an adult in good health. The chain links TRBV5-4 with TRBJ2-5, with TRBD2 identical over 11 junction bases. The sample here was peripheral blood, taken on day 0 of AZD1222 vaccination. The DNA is TGTGCCAGCAGCTTGGCTAGCGGGGGGTACCAAGAGACCCAGTACTTC. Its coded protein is CASSLASGGYQETQYF.